This T cell receptor (beta chain) emerged from a study of T cell repertoires in cytomegalovirus infection. Study information: In the study, CMV epitopes included recently identified HLA-C-restricted and well-studied HLA-B-restricted ones. Public TCR beta signatures provided an indication of both CMV infection and a matching HLA type.

MiXCR, run by TCRdb on the reads, gives a single entry per CDR3 protein. The table lists about 130,000 distinct CDR3 sequences, roughly a third of them singletons. General study points: The cumulative frequency of public TCR beta families distinguished individuals who carried CMV together with the relevant HLA. CMV-specific TCR beta clonotypes restricted by HLA-C were the ones dominating the ex vivo response.

For this clonotype: Its target is not known.

The CDR3 runs 15 residues. The germline V gene has CDR1 MNHEY and CDR2 SMNVEV (reference sequence). V lost 5 bases and J lost 6, with 17 bases in between. J is TRBJ2-1 and V is TRBV27; tentative D call: TRBD2 (6 bases). The sample consisted of CD8+ T cells from cultured PBMCs, taken from culture after CMV antigen stimulation. The clonotype was recovered from a human donor in good health (CMV status not recorded). Some clones in this sample may be carry-over from other donors' samples. This chain's CDR3 is CASSARDSGTNEQFF. Here the CDR3 DNA reads TGTGCCAGCAGTGCCCGGGACTCCGGGACCAATGAGCAGTTCTTC.